What follows are 10 T cell receptor beta chains derived from one specimen sequenced in a study of PD-L1 blockade in urothelial cancer. Sequenced by immunoSEQ multiplex PCR; TCRdb stores in-frame clones only, minus some. Among roughly 67,000 clones listed, 75% to 90% were seen once. Noted time point: pretreatment peripheral blood. Sequenced material: PBMCs, taken around atezolizumab (anti-PD-L1) treatment. All receptors derive from a man between 60 and 75 years old with urothelial cancer.

As for this clone: The junction departs from germline at one end; a sequencing error may be responsible. The V and J genes are TRBV28 and TRBJ2-5, with 12 positions matching TRBD1. The CDR3 is made up of 14 amino acids. Germline CDR1 and CDR2: MDHEN and SYDVKM. The CDR3 region is CASRGTGGLEIQYF. The DNA for the CDR3 is TGTGCCAGCAGGGGGACAGGGGGCCTGGAGATCCAGTACTTC.

The V gene is TRBV11-2, the J gene TRBJ2-2; TRBD1 aligns across 8 bases. CDR1 is SGHAT and CDR2 is FQNNGV in the germline V gene. V shed 3 bases, J shed 4 bases, and the junction held 4 bases outside the gene matches. The CDR3 has 15 amino acids. As DNA, the CDR3 is TGTGCCAGCAGCTTGACAGGGGTCGGCACCGGGGAGCTGTTTTTT. This gives the protein CASSLTGVGTGELFF.

The rearrangement uses TRBV6-6 and TRBJ2-3, with 16 bases identical to TRBD2. The V segment lost 6 bases and the J segment 6 bases; nucleotides outside the gene matches: 3. Germline V CDR1 and CDR2: MNHNY, SVGAGI (reference sequence). This CDR3 contains 15 residues. CDR3 amino acids: CASRGLAGGLDTQYF. CDR3 bases: TGTGCCAGCAGGGGACTAGCGGGGGGGCTGGATACGCAGTATTTT.

The chain has TRBV5-8 and TRBJ2-1; unclear D gene. Germline-derived CDR1 and CDR2 are SGHTS and YDEGEE. The CDR3 consists of 13 residues. Between the trimmed V and J ends, which lost 0 bases and 5 bases, there was a span of 6 bases. The CDR3 reads CASSLESDNEQFF. The CDR3 nucleotides read TGTGCCAGCAGCTTGGAGTCAGACAATGAGCAGTTCTTC.

This clone was seen a few times. The chain links TRBV6-5 to TRBJ2-1, with 12 bases aligning to TRBD2. This CDR3 comprises 13 residues. V dropped 4 bases and J dropped 11; count of bases not matched to a gene: 3. Germline lookup yields CDR1 MNHEY and CDR2 SVGAGI. This chain's CDR3 is CASSWTSGVQQFF. The CDR3 DNA is TGTGCCAGCAGTTGGACTAGCGGGGTACAGCAGTTCTTC.

The rearrangement uses TRBV7-9 and TRBJ2-7, with 7 bases that match TRBD1. The V gene's germline CDR1 is SEHNR and CDR2 FQNEAQ (reference sequence). The trim removed 6 bases at V and 5 bases at J, leaving 7 bases unmatched. The CDR3 totals 13 residues. CDR3 nucleotide sequence: TGTGCCAGCAGGTCACAGGGGATCGACGAGCAGTACTTC. This encodes CASRSQGIDEQYF.

The chain recombines TRBV5-1 with TRBJ1-6; TRBD1 agrees at 12 bases. The V and J ends lost 4 bases and 0 bases, in that order; junction bases with no gene match: 11. The CDR3 extends over 20 amino acids. Germline CDR1 and CDR2: SGHRS and YFSETQ. The chain's CDR3 is CASSLPNGTGGVSYNSPLHF. In nucleotides, the CDR3 is TGCGCCAGCAGCCTTCCTAACGGGACAGGGGGCGTCTCCTATAATTCACCCCTCCACTTT.

The V and J genes are TRBV5-1 and TRBJ2-3; TRBD1 is a possible D gene (6 bases). The CDR3 is 14 amino acids. The V end was cut by 4 bases, the J end by 1 base, with 10 bases between. Germline V gene data show CDR1 as SGHRS and CDR2 as YFSETQ. The CDR3 DNA follows: TGCGCCAGCAGCCGAGCAGGGGGCACAGATACGCAGTATTTT. Translated, it gives CASSRAGGTDTQYF.

This chain joins TRBV18 and TRBJ1-1; D is undetermined. Germline CDR1 KGHSH, CDR2 LQKENI. The CDR3 covers 14 residues. Between the trimmed V and J ends, which lost 1 base and 2 bases, there was a span of 8 bases. The CDR3 sequence: CASSPRDTNTEAFF. Written as DNA, the CDR3 is TGTGCCAGCTCACCACGCGACACCAACACTGAAGCTTTCTTT.

The chain recombines TRBV11-3 with TRBJ1-3; TRBD1 is a possible D gene (6 bases). V lost 1 base and J 1 base, leaving 20 bases between the germline ends. CDR1 and CDR2 from the germline V gene are SGHNT and YENEEA. The length of the CDR3 is 19 residues. The CDR3 protein is CASSLGPRVGQRSGNTIYF. The CDR3, as DNA: TGTGCCAGCAGCTTAGGGCCCCGAGTAGGACAGAGGTCTGGAAACACCATATATTTT.